These 24 T cell receptor beta chains were sequenced from one sample in a study of cytomegalovirus exposure and HLA in healthy donors. TCRdb keeps only in-frame clones here, not all; method: immunoSEQ multiplex PCR. The table shows about 110,000 clones, with 70% to 90% occurring only once. Source material: PBMCs. The receptors here all came from a woman in her 30s in good health and CMV-seropositive.

The chain joins TRBV29-1 to TRBJ1-1; 10 nucleotides line up with TRBD1. The CDR3 totals 14 residues. CDR1 SQVTM and CDR2 ANQGSEA come from the germline V gene. With 4 bases clipped from V and 4 bases from J, the junction kept 6 bases outside the gene matches. The CDR3 loop is CSVGWGQGSTEAFF. The CDR3 region has the DNA TGCAGCGTTGGGTGGGGACAGGGGAGCACTGAAGCTTTCTTT.

The chain recombines TRBV29-1 with TRBJ1-5, with 7 nucleotides matching TRBD1. Trimming took 4 bases from V and 2 from J; bases not matched to a gene: 2. The CDR3 consists of 13 residues. CDR1 and CDR2 (germline): SQVTM, ANQGSEA. Here the CDR3 DNA reads TGCAGCGTTGGGGGGACAGGCAATCAGCCCCAGCATTTT. Its translation is CSVGGTGNQPQHF.

The gene calls are TRBV6-5 and TRBJ2-7; weak D call: TRBD1 (5 bases). Germline loops: CDR1 MNHEY, CDR2 SVGAGI. This CDR3 has 15 amino acids. The germline V and J ends were trimmed by 7 bases and 2 bases, with 18 bases remaining between them. CDR3 coding DNA: TGTGCCAGCAACCCCCGTAAGGACACCGCCTACGAGCAGTACTTC. It encodes CASNPRKDTAYEQYF.

The chain recombines TRBV18 with TRBJ2-7; 7 bases align to TRBD1. This CDR3 has 14 residues. The V gene's germline CDR1 is KGHSH and CDR2 LQKENI. V lost 6 bases and J lost 1; bases outside the gene matches: 6. The CDR3 sequence: CASSLRGQSYEQYF. As DNA, the CDR3 is TGTGCCAGCTCCCTTAGGGGGCAATCCTACGAGCAGTACTTC. Complete variable domain (other parts from reference TRBV18 and TRBJ2-7): NAGVMQNPRHLVRRRGQEARLRCSPMKGHSHVYWYRQLPEEGLKFMVYLQKENIIDESGMPKERFSAEFPKEGPSILRIQQVVRGDSAAYFCASSLRGQSYEQYFGPGTRLTVT.

This rearrangement joins TRBV9 to TRBJ2-7; D is unresolved. V lost 4 bases and J 1 base, leaving 12 bases between the germline ends. CDR1 and CDR2 from the germline V gene are SGDLS and YYNGEE. The CDR3 extends over 14 amino acids. The CDR3 DNA reads as TGTGCCAGCAGCCAGCCGGGTTTGTCCTACGAGCAGTACTTC. It translates to CASSQPGLSYEQYF.

The V and J genes are TRBV11-2 and TRBJ2-1; 9 bases map to TRBD2. The J segment lost 12 bases and the V segment lost 0 bases, leaving 12 bases of the junction unmatched. This CDR3 comprises 16 residues. Germline V CDR1 and CDR2: SGHAT, FQNNGV. This CDR3 is CASSLDLSGRGGAQFF. CDR3 nucleotide sequence: TGTGCCAGCAGCTTAGATCTTAGCGGGAGAGGAGGTGCGCAGTTCTTC.

V is TRBV7-2 and J is TRBJ2-1, with D possibly matching TRBD2 (6 bases). The germline CDR1 and CDR2 sequences are SGHTA and FQGNSA. This CDR3 spans 14 amino acids. V shed 3 bases and J shed 10 bases, with 16 bases lying between them. CDR3 amino acids: CASSFFGPGREQFF. CDR3 sequence (DNA): TGTGCCAGCAGCTTTTTTGGCCCTGGGAGGGAGCAGTTCTTC.

CDR3 region: CAWSLGGNEQFF. As DNA, the CDR3 is TGTGCCTGGAGTTTGGGGGGAAATGAGCAGTTCTTC. The chain employs TRBV30 and TRBJ2-1; maybe TRBD2 (6 bases). Germline lookup yields CDR1 GTSNPN and CDR2 SVGIG (reference sequence). Trimming pared 2 bases from V and 7 bases from J, leaving 9 bases between. The CDR3 covers 12 residues.

The chain couples TRBV5-6 to TRBJ2-5, with D perhaps matching TRBD1 (7 bases). From germline, CDR1 is SGHDT and CDR2 YYEEEE. Trimming stripped 0 bases from V and 5 bases from J, with 8 bases between. There are 13 residues in the CDR3. In DNA form, the CDR3 reads TGTGCCAGCAGCTTGGCAGGGGGGGAGACCCAGTACTTC. Amino acid sequence: CASSLAGGETQYF.

The V call is TRBV11-2, the J call TRBJ1-2; TRBD1 matches at 7 bases. Germline CDR1 SGHAT, CDR2 FQNNGV. This CDR3 spans 13 amino acids. J gave up 8 bases and V 4 bases, and 7 bases lay outside the gene matches. CDR3 coding DNA: TGTGCCAGCAGCTCCGGGACAGCTAAAGGCTACACCTTC. Translation gives CASSSGTAKGYTF. The full variable domain, rest sourced from reference TRBV11-2 and TRBJ1-2, is EAGVAQSPRYKIIEKRQSVAFWCNPISGHATLYWYQQILGQGPKLLIQFQNNGVVDDSQLPKDRFSAERLKGVDSTLKIQPAKLEDSAVYLCASSSGTAKGYTFGSGTRLTVV.

The rearrangement joins TRBV6-1 to TRBJ1-5; TRBD1 aligns across 11 bases. CDR3 length: 15 residues. V shed 4 bases and J 7 bases; nucleotides not matched to a gene: 6. The germline V gene encodes CDR1 MNHNS and CDR2 SASEGT. The CDR3 sequence is CASSGTGGVGQPQHF. CDR3 in DNA: TGTGCCAGCAGTGGGACAGGGGGCGTCGGGCAGCCCCAGCATTTT.

This sequence joins TRBV28 and TRBJ2-1; 8 positions match TRBD2. CDR1 MDHEN and CDR2 SYDVKM come from the germline V gene. CDR3 length equals 18 residues. The J segment lost 3 bases and the V segment lost 3 bases, leaving 13 bases of the junction unmatched. The CDR3 reads CASSFSSGVREDYNEQFF. For the CDR3, the DNA is TGTGCCAGCAGTTTCTCCTCGGGGGTGCGGGAGGACTACAATGAGCAGTTCTTC.

The V and J genes are TRBV5-6 and TRBJ2-7, with a possible D match to TRBD2 (5 bases). Between the trimmed V and J ends, which lost 4 bases and 5 bases, there was a span of 13 bases. The CDR3 has 13 residues. Germline loops: CDR1 SGHDT, CDR2 YYEEEE. CDR3 amino acids: CASSPVNGDEQYF. CDR3 DNA: TGTGCCAGCAGCCCGGTTAACGGGGACGAGCAGTACTTC.

The V gene is TRBV30, the J gene TRBJ1-4, with 11 positions matching TRBD1. In germline, CDR1 is GTSNPN, CDR2 SVGIG (reference sequence). V shed 3 bases and J 11 bases; nucleotides not matched to a gene: 11. The length of the CDR3 is 15 residues. Here the CDR3 reads CAWRLDRGPSDKLFF. DNA of the CDR3: TGTGCCTGGAGGTTGGACAGGGGGCCTAGTGACAAACTGTTTTTT.

This rearrangement joins TRBV29-1 to TRBJ2-2, with TRBD2 matching 7 bases. CDR1 is SQVTM and CDR2 is ANQGSEA in the germline V gene. Trimming took 1 base from V and 6 from J; bases not matched to a gene: 2. The CDR3 is 13 residues long. Here the CDR3 reads CSVEGLAAGELFF. The DNA of the CDR3 is TGCAGCGTTGAAGGGCTAGCGGCCGGGGAGCTGTTTTTT.

V usage is TRBV30 and J usage is TRBJ2-1, with unresolved D. The CDR3 spans 11 residues. Trimming removed 3 bases at V and 8 bases at J, with 8 bases between. The germline gives CDR1 GTSNPN, CDR2 SVGIG (reference sequence). In DNA, the CDR3 is TGTGCCTGGAGCCGTCGGGATGAGCAGTTCTTC. Residues: CAWSRRDEQFF.

This clone was found a few times. The chain employs TRBV11-1 and TRBJ2-5; 10 bases are a match to TRBD2. V was pared by 0 bases and J by 5 bases, with 3 bases of the junction left unmatched. This CDR3 is 15 amino acids long. The germline gives CDR1 SGHAT, CDR2 FQDESV (reference sequence). DNA of the CDR3: TGTGCCAGCAGCTTAGCCGTAGCGGGGGGTGAGACCCAGTACTTC. Encoded protein: CASSLAVAGGETQYF.

The J gene is TRBJ2-4, the V gene TRBV27, with D maybe TRBD2 (5 bases). This CDR3 is built from 17 residues. CDR1 MNHEY and CDR2 SMNVEV come from the germline V gene (reference sequence). V was pared by 2 bases and J by 2 bases, with 16 bases between. The CDR3, as DNA: TGTGCCAGCAGTTTAAGTTACCTGAGCGGAACCAAAAACATTCAGTACTTC. This encodes CASSLSYLSGTKNIQYF.

The sample holds a few counts of this clone. This chain joins TRBV4-2 and TRBJ2-3; 7 bases line up with TRBD2. Germline CDR1 is LGHNA and CDR2 is YNFKEQ. V dropped 4 bases and J dropped 3; count of bases not matched to a gene: 7. This CDR3 contains 15 residues. The CDR3 region has the DNA TGTGCCAGCAGCCCTGCGGGAGAAGGGACAGATACGCAGTATTTT. This sequence encodes CASSPAGEGTDTQYF.

This chain joins TRBV4-3 and TRBJ2-7; TRBD2 is a possible D gene (6 bases). Germline CDR1 reads LGHNA; CDR2 reads YSLEER. Trimming pared 1 base from V and 1 base from J, leaving 8 bases between. The CDR3 totals 14 residues. CDR3 coding DNA: TGCGCCAGCAGCCAAGGGCGGGGTTCCTACGAGCAGTACTTC. Its protein is CASSQGRGSYEQYF.

The chain has TRBV7-9 and TRBJ1-1; 10 bases are shared with TRBD1. V lost 4 bases, J lost 5 bases, and 7 bases stayed unmatched. Per germline, CDR1 SEHNR and CDR2 FQNEAQ (reference sequence). The CDR3 contains 15 residues. For the CDR3, the DNA is TGTGCCAGCAGCTCGACAGGGGGCGCGGGGACTGAAGCTTTCTTT. This codes for CASSSTGGAGTEAFF.

CDR3 protein: CASRRTGGAEKLFF. The CDR3 DNA reads TGTGCCAGCAGACGGACAGGAGGAGCCGAAAAACTGTTTTTT. The chain recombines TRBV28 with TRBJ1-4, with TRBD1 matching 7 bases. The junction had 9 bases not matched to a gene; V was cut back by 6 bases and J by 8 bases. The CDR3 spans 14 residues. Per germline, CDR1 MDHEN and CDR2 SYDVKM.

V gene TRBV6-6 combines with J gene TRBJ1-1; 8 bases match TRBD1. J was trimmed by 4 bases and V by 5 bases; bases with no gene match: 12. The germline V gene encodes CDR1 MNHNY and CDR2 SVGAGI (reference sequence). This CDR3 is built from 16 residues. The CDR3 DNA sequence: TGTGCCAGCAGTCTTTCGGACAGGGAGGTAGTCACTGAAGCTTTCTTT. Its translation is CASSLSDREVVTEAFF.

The CDR3 DNA follows: TGTGCCAGCAGCCCCACTGGGGAGGGAGAGCAGTACTTC. Its protein is CASSPTGEGEQYF. The chain carries TRBV7-9 and TRBJ2-7; 7 nucleotides line up with TRBD2. Germline CDR1 SEHNR, CDR2 FQNEAQ (reference sequence). V trimming: 5 bases; J trimming: 7 bases; junction bases outside the gene matches: 8. The CDR3 sequence is 13 residues long.